One sample yielded the 24 T cell receptor beta chains listed below, sequenced in a study of radiotherapy plus CTLA-4 blockade in lung cancer. Clones were sequenced by immunoSEQ multiplex PCR, and TCRdb holds only the in-frame ones, with some missing. This sample yields about 40,000 clones, of which 75% are seen a single time; 9.8% belongs to the top ten. The starting material was peripheral blood, obtained from a patient treated with radiotherapy plus ipilimumab. These receptor sequences come from a human donor with non-small cell lung cancer who had stable disease on radiotherapy plus ipilimumab.

There are a few counts of this clone. This sequence joins TRBV9 and TRBJ2-1; D might be TRBD1 (5 bases). Germline lookup yields CDR1 SGDLS and CDR2 YYNGEE. CDR3 length: 11 amino acids. With 3 bases removed from V and 7 bases from J, the gap between germline ends came to 5 bases. For the CDR3, the DNA is TGTGCCAGCAGCGACAGGAATGAGCAGTTCTTC. Its protein is CASSDRNEQFF.

The V and J genes are TRBV9 and TRBJ2-3, with 9 bases matching TRBD2. With V trimmed by 3 bases and J by 4 bases, 9 bases remained unmatched. The germline V gene encodes CDR1 SGDLS and CDR2 YYNGEE. This CDR3 has 16 amino acids. This CDR3 is CASSASGGTGSDTQYF. The CDR3 nucleotides are TGTGCCAGCAGCGCCAGCGGGGGGACTGGGTCAGATACGCAGTATTTT.

J is TRBJ2-1 and V is TRBV7-2; TRBD1 aligns across 9 bases. CDR3 length: 16 amino acids. V lost 4 bases and J lost 0; bases outside the gene matches: 4. Per germline, CDR1 SGHTA and CDR2 FQGNSA. CDR3 sequence: CASSSRQGGSYNEQFF. CDR3 sequence (DNA): TGTGCCAGCAGCTCACGACAGGGGGGCTCCTACAATGAGCAGTTCTTC.

The chain has TRBV18 and TRBJ1-4; D is possibly TRBD1 (5 bases). The germline V gene encodes CDR1 KGHSH and CDR2 LQKENI. The V end was cut by 3 bases, the J end by 0 bases, with 11 bases between. This CDR3 region has 16 residues. The CDR3 spells CASSPLRQSTNEKLFF. Written as DNA, the CDR3 is TGTGCCAGCTCACCCCTCCGACAGTCAACTAATGAAAAACTGTTTTTT.

The chain is built from TRBV19 and TRBJ1-5, with a possible D match to TRBD1 (5 bases). There are 14 residues in the CDR3. V was cut by 3 bases and J by 12 bases, with 18 bases left in between. Germline CDR1 LNHDA, CDR2 SQIVND (reference sequence). The CDR3 DNA follows: TGTGCCAGTAGTATCGGCCCGGACACGCTACGCCAGCATTTT. Translating gives CASSIGPDTLRQHF.

Only a few counts were recorded for this clone. The CDR3 is CSVEGTTRAGYTF. CDR3 nucleotides: TGCAGCGTTGAAGGAACAACTAGGGCGGGCTACACCTTC. V usage is TRBV29-1 and J usage is TRBJ1-2, with D unclear. The germline gives CDR1 SQVTM, CDR2 ANQGSEA. The CDR3 contains 13 residues. Between the trimmed V and J ends, which lost 1 base and 8 bases, there was a span of 14 bases. The entire variable domain, with the rest obtained from reference TRBV29-1 and TRBJ1-2, is as follows: SAVISQKPSRDICQRGTSLTIQCQVDSQVTMMFWYRQQPGQSLTLIATANQGSEATYESGFVIDKFPISRPNLTFSTLTVSNMSPEDSSIYLCSVEGTTRAGYTFGSGTRLTVV.

The genes are TRBV27 and TRBJ2-4; D gene ambiguous. The CDR3 length is 15 residues. The germline gives CDR1 MNHEY, CDR2 SMNVEV (reference sequence). V lost 5 bases, J lost 7 bases, and 18 bases lay in between. This CDR3 is CASSSIFGSTNIQYF. DNA for the CDR3: TGTGCCAGCAGTAGTATTTTCGGGTCGACGAACATTCAGTACTTC.

This clone came up once. The rearrangement joins TRBV11-3 to TRBJ2-5, with D maybe TRBD2 (5 bases). Trimming stripped 5 bases from V and 4 bases from J, with 14 bases between. The CDR3 has 14 amino acids. The germline V gene has CDR1 SGHNT and CDR2 YENEEA. The CDR3 sequence is CASSPFGGGETQYF. In nucleotides, the CDR3 is TGTGCCAGCAGCCCCTTTGGAGGAGGAGAGACCCAGTACTTC.

This rearrangement joins TRBV6-5 to TRBJ1-4; D remains ambiguous. Germline CDR1 MNHEY, CDR2 SVGAGI. The CDR3 is 15 residues long. V was cut by 2 bases and J by 0 bases, with 7 bases left in between. CDR3 region: CASSYRRATNEKLFF. The CDR3 nucleotides are TGTGCCAGCAGTTACCGCCGCGCAACTAATGAAAAACTGTTTTTT.

In its sample, this clone was seen once. The CDR3 sequence is CASSLSPGQGSNEQFF. The CDR3 DNA reads as TGTGCCAGTAGTCTATCTCCGGGACAGGGATCAAATGAGCAGTTCTTC. The V gene is TRBV19, the J gene TRBJ2-1, with 9 positions matching TRBD1. The ends lost 5 bases at V and 7 bases at J; junction bases unmatched: 12. The CDR3 consists of 16 residues. The V gene's germline CDR1 is LNHDA and CDR2 SQIVND (reference sequence).

The chain employs TRBV12-5 and TRBJ2-7, with TRBD2 matching over 13 bases. Germline V CDR1 and CDR2: LGHNT, FRNRAP. J gave up 0 bases and V 3 bases, and 5 bases lay outside the gene matches. CDR3 length: 17 amino acids. The CDR3 region is CASGFGTSGVSSYEQYF. DNA of the CDR3: TGTGCTAGTGGTTTCGGGACTAGCGGGGTCAGCTCCTACGAGCAGTACTTC.

V and J are TRBV19 and TRBJ2-2; weak D call: TRBD1 (6 bases). Germline V gives CDR1 LNHDA, CDR2 SQIVND (reference sequence). V was clipped by 3 bases and J by 3 bases, with 8 bases between them. The CDR3 extends over 14 amino acids. Here the CDR3 reads CASSMTGHTGELFF. DNA for the CDR3: TGTGCCAGTAGTATGACAGGACACACCGGGGAGCTGTTTTTT.

This chain uses TRBV30 with TRBJ2-5, with TRBD2 matching over 12 bases. CDR1 is GTSNPN, CDR2 SVGIG, per germline (reference sequence). CDR3 length: 15 residues. After removal of 3 bases from V and 4 bases from J, the junction contained 6 bases not matched to a gene. As DNA, the CDR3 is TGTGCCTGGAGCCTAGCGGGGGGGCATTTAGAGACCCAGTACTTC. This translates into CAWSLAGGHLETQYF.

The chain employs TRBV5-6 and TRBJ2-2; D is perhaps TRBD2 (5 bases). The CDR3 has 12 amino acids. The V end was cut by 6 bases, the J end by 7 bases, with 10 bases between. Germline V CDR1 and CDR2: SGHDT, YYEEEE. CDR3 sequence: CASNQRVGELFF. The CDR3 DNA sequence: TGTGCCAGCAACCAGAGGGTCGGGGAGCTGTTTTTT.

The V and J genes are TRBV19 and TRBJ2-5; weak D call: TRBD1 (8 bases). The CDR3 has 14 amino acids. Deletions cut 4 bases from V and 5 bases from J, with 14 bases between. Germline CDR1 is LNHDA and CDR2 is SQIVND (reference sequence). The CDR3 region has the DNA TGTGCCAGTAGTAGGAACAGGGGGGGCGAGACCCAGTACTTC. It is translated as CASSRNRGGETQYF.

The chain recombines TRBV30 with TRBJ1-3; D is possibly TRBD1 (6 bases). Trimming stripped 2 bases from V and 0 bases from J, with 14 bases between. CDR1 and CDR2 from the germline V gene are GTSNPN and SVGIG (reference sequence). The CDR3 contains 16 residues. The DNA for the CDR3 is TGTGCCTGGAGTCAGGGGAAGGGGAGCTCTGGAAACACCATATATTTT. This codes for CAWSQGKGSSGNTIYF.

The V call is TRBV27, the J call TRBJ2-3, with 9 bases matching TRBD1. The CDR3 has 15 amino acids. The trim removed 5 bases at V and 2 bases at J, leaving 5 bases unmatched. CDR1 and CDR2 from the germline V gene are MNHEY and SMNVEV (reference sequence). The CDR3 sequence: CASSIWDRVTDTQYF. CDR3 nucleotide sequence: TGTGCCAGCAGTATATGGGACAGGGTCACAGATACGCAGTATTTT.

This clone was recorded a few times. The chain carries TRBV5-4 and TRBJ1-6, with 8 bases that match TRBD1. Per germline, CDR1 SGHNT and CDR2 YYREEE (reference sequence). The CDR3 is 15 amino acids. V lost 4 bases, J lost 13 bases, and 13 bases stayed unmatched. CDR3 nucleotide sequence: TGTGCCAGCAGCGACGGACAGGGAACGGGTCGGCCCCTCCACTTT. Amino acid sequence: CASSDGQGTGRPLHF. Drawing the rest from reference TRBV5-4 and TRBJ1-6, the complete variable domain is ETGVTQSPTHLIKTRGQQVTLRCSSQSGHNTVSWYQQALGQGPQFIFQYYREEENGRGNFPPRFSGLQFPNYSSELNVNALELDDSALYLCASSDGQGTGRPLHFGNGTRLTVT.

The genes are TRBV4-1 and TRBJ2-7; a weak D match, TRBD2 (6 bases). The CDR3 spans 16 residues. The germline V gene has CDR1 MGHRA and CDR2 YSYEKL. With 1 base removed from V and 2 bases from J, the gap between germline ends came to 15 bases. The CDR3 protein is CASSQVGTAVPYEQYF. DNA of the CDR3: TGCGCCAGCAGCCAAGTCGGGACTGCCGTCCCCTACGAGCAGTACTTC.

In DNA, the CDR3 is TGTGCCAGCAGCGTAGAGACAGGGCACTATGGCTACACCTTC. Translation gives CASSVETGHYGYTF. The V gene is TRBV9, the J gene TRBJ1-2, with 7 bases fitting TRBD1. Germline values: CDR1 SGDLS, CDR2 YYNGEE. The CDR3 has 14 amino acids. Germline trimming cut 0 bases from V and 3 bases from J; bases unmatched to any gene: 2.

The V gene is TRBV7-3, the J gene TRBJ2-1, with 7 bases fitting TRBD2. CDR1 is SGHTA and CDR2 is FQGTGA in the germline V gene. The CDR3 runs 15 residues. With V trimmed by 5 bases and J by 7 bases, 11 bases remained unmatched. The CDR3 bases are TGTGCCAGCAGCCGCGACGGGGAGGGTAGGAATGAGCAGTTCTTC. This codes for CASSRDGEGRNEQFF. The full variable domain, completed using reference TRBV7-3 and TRBJ2-1, is GAGVSQTPSNKVTEKGKYVELRCDPISGHTALYWYRQSLGQGPEFLIYFQGTGAADDSGLPNDRFFAVRPEGSVSTLKIQRTERGDSAVYLCASSRDGEGRNEQFFGPGTRLTVL.

The V call is TRBV29-1, the J call TRBJ2-1, with D perhaps matching TRBD1 (7 bases). This CDR3 has 14 residues. Germline CDR1 and CDR2: SQVTM and ANQGSEA. The V gene lost 5 bases and the J gene lost 8 bases, with 19 bases spanning the gap. CDR3 loop: CSVSKWARGDEQFF. CDR3 DNA: TGCAGCGTTTCTAAGTGGGCCAGGGGGGATGAGCAGTTCTTC.

The chain recombines TRBV15 with TRBJ2-7, with D perhaps matching TRBD2 (7 bases). The CDR3 sequence is 15 residues long. Germline V CDR1 and CDR2: LNHNV, YYDKDF (reference sequence). V lost 3 bases, J lost 3 bases, and 15 bases lay in between. The CDR3 DNA reads TGTGCCACCAGCAGGGGGGGAGGGGGAAACTACGAGCAGTACTTC. Protein product: CATSRGGGGNYEQYF.

The chain has TRBV7-6 and TRBJ2-5; 9 bases align to TRBD2. The CDR3 consists of 15 residues. The germline V gene has CDR1 SGHVS and CDR2 FNYEAQ. V was clipped by 2 bases and J by 4 bases; unmatched bases: 5. The CDR3 region is CASSLMAGGRETQYF. The CDR3 DNA sequence: TGTGCCAGCAGCTTAATGGCGGGGGGGCGAGAGACCCAGTACTTC.